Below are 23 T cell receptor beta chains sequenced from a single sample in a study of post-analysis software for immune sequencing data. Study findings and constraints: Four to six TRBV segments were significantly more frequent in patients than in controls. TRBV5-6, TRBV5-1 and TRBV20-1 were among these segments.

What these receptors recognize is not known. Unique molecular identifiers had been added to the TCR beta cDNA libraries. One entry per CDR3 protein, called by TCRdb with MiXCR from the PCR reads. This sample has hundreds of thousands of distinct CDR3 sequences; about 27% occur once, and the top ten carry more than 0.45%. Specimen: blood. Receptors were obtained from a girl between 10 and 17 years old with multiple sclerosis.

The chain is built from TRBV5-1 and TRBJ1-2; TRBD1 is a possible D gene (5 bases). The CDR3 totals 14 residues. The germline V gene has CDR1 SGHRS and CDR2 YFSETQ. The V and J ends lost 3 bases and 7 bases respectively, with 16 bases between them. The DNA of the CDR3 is TGCGCCAGCAGCTCGGAGCCTCAGGGCTCTGGCTACACCTTC. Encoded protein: CASSSEPQGSGYTF.

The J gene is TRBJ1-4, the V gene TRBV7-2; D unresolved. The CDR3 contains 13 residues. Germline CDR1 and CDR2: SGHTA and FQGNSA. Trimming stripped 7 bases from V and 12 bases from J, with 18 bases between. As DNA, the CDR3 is TGTGCCAGCAACCAGACACCTAGGTCGGAACTGTTTTTT. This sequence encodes CASNQTPRSELFF.

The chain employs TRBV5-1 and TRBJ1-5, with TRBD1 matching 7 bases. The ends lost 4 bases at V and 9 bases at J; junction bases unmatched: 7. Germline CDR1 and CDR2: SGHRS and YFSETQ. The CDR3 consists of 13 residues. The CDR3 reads CASSPTGSWPQHF. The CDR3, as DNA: TGCGCCAGCAGCCCGACAGGGAGTTGGCCCCAGCATTTT.

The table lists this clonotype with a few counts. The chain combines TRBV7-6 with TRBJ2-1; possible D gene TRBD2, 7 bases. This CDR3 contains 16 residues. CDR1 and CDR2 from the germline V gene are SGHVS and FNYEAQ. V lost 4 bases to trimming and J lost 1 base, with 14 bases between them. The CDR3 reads CASSYGGPGSYNEQFF. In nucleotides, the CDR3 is TGTGCCAGCAGCTACGGGGGGCCTGGATCCTACAATGAGCAGTTCTTC. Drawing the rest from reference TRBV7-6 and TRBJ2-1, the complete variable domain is GAGVSQSPRYKVTKRGQDVALRCDPISGHVSLYWYRQALGQGPEFLTYFNYEAQQDKSGLPNDRFSAERPEGSISTLTIQRTEQRDSAMYRCASSYGGPGSYNEQFFGPGTRLTVL.

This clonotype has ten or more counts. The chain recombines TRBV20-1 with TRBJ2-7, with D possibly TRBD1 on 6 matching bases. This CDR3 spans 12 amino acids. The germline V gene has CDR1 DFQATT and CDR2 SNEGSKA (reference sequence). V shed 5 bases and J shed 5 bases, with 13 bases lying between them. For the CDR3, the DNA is TGCAGTGCTTGCCCAGGGGTCCACGAGCAGTACTTC. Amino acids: CSACPGVHEQYF.

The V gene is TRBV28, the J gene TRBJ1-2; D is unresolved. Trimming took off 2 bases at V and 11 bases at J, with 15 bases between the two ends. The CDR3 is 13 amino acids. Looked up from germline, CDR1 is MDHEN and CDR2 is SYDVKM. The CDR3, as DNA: TGTGCCAGCAGTTTACTCGGGCTCCTACGGTACACCTTC. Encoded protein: CASSLLGLLRYTF.

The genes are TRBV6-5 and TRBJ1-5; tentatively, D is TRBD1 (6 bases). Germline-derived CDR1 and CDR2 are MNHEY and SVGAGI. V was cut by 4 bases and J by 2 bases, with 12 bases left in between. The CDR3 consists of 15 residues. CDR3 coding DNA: TGTGCCAGCAGTTTCAATCACAGGGGCAATCAGCCCCAGCATTTT. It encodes CASSFNHRGNQPQHF.

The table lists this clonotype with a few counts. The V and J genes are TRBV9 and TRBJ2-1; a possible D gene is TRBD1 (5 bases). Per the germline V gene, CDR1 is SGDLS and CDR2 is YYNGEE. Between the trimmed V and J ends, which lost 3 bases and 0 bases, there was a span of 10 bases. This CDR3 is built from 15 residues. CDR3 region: CASSAGHRSYNEQFF. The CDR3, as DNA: TGTGCCAGCAGCGCCGGACACCGCTCCTACAATGAGCAGTTCTTC.

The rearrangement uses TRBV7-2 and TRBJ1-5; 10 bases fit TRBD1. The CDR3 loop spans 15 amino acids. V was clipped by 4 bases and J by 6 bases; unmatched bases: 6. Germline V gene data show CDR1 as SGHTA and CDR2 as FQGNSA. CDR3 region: CASSSRQGASQPQHF. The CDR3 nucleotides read TGTGCCAGCAGCTCCCGACAGGGGGCTAGTCAGCCCCAGCATTTT. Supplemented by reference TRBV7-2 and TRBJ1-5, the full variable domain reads GAGVSQSPSNKVTEKGKDVELRCDPISGHTALYWYRQSLGQGLEFLIYFQGNSAPDKSGLPSDRFSAERTGGSVSTLTIQRTQQEDSAVYLCASSSRQGASQPQHFGDGTRLSIL.

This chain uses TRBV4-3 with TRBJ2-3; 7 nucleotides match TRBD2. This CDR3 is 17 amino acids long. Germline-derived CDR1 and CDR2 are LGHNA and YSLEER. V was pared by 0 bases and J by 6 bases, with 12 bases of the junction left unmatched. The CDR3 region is CASSQDATRGSTDTQYF. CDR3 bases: TGCGCCAGCAGCCAAGACGCGACCCGCGGGAGTACTGATACGCAGTATTTT.

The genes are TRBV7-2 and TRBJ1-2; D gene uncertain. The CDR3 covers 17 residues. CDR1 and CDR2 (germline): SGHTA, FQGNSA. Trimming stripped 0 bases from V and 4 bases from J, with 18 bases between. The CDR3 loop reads CASSLAGKHRNLYGYTF. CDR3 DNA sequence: TGTGCCAGCAGCTTAGCCGGAAAACACCGAAACCTCTATGGCTACACCTTC.

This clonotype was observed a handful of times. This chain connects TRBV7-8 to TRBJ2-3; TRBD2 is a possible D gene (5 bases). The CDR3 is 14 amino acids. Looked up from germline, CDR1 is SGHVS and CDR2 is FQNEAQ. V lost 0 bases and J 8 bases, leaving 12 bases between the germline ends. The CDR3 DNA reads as TGTGCCAGCAGCTTAGCGCAGCCGGCGGGTACGCAGTATTTT. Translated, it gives CASSLAQPAGTQYF.

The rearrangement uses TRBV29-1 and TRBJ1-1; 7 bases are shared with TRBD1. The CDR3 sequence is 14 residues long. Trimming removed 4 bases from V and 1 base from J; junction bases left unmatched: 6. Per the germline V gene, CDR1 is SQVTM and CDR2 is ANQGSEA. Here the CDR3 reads CSVATGPKNTEAFF. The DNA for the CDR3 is TGCAGCGTTGCGACAGGGCCTAAGAACACTGAAGCTTTCTTT.

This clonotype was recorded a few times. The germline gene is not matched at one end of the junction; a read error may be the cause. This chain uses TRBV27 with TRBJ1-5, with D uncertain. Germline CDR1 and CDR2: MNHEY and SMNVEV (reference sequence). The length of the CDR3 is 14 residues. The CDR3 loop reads CASSLSGSSQPQHF. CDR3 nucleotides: TGTGCCAGCAGTTTATCGGGCAGCAGTCAGCCCCAGCATTTT.

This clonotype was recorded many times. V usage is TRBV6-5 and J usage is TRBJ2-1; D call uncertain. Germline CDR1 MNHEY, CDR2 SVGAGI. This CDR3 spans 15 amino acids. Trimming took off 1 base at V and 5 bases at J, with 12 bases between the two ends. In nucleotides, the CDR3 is TGTGCCAGCAGTTACTTCGACACGATAAACAATGAGCAGTTCTTC. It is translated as CASSYFDTINNEQFF.

The CDR3 loop reads CASSLSLAGGTYEQYF. The CDR3 DNA follows: TGTGCCAGCAGTTTATCCCTAGCGGGAGGCACCTACGAGCAGTACTTC. The V and J genes are TRBV27 and TRBJ2-7; 11 bases map to TRBD2. V was pared by 0 bases and J by 2 bases, with 3 bases of the junction left unmatched. Germline CDR1 and CDR2: MNHEY and SMNVEV (reference sequence). The CDR3 consists of 16 residues.

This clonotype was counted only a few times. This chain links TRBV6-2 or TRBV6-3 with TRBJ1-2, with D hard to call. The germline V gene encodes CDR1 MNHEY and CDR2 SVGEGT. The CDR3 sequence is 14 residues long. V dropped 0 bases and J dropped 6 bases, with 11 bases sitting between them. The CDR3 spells CASSYSPSADGYTF. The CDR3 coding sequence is TGTGCCAGCAGTTACTCGCCCTCAGCAGATGGCTACACCTTC.

The CDR3 DNA follows: TGTGCCAGCCACAGGGGGCAGACTGAGCAGTTCTTC. Its translation: CASHRGQTEQFF. The chain is built from TRBV28 and TRBJ2-1; the match to TRBD1 covers 9 bases. Looked up from germline, CDR1 is MDHEN and CDR2 is SYDVKM. The V segment lost 8 bases and the J segment 9 bases; nucleotides outside the gene matches: 5. The CDR3 loop spans 12 amino acids.

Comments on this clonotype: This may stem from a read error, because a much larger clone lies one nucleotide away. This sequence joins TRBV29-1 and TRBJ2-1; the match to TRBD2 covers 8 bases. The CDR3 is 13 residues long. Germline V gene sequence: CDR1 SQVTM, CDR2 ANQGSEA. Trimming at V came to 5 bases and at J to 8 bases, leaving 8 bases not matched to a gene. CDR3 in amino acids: CSVQAGVSYEQFF. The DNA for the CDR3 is TGCAGCGTTCAAGCGGGAGTATCATATGAGCAGTTCTTC.

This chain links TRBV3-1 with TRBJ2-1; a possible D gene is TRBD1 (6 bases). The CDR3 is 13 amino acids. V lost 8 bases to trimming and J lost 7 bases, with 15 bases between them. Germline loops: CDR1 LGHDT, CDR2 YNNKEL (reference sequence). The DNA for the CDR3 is TGTGCCAGCGCCAGGGCAGGGGTGAATGAGCAGTTCTTC. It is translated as CASARAGVNEQFF.

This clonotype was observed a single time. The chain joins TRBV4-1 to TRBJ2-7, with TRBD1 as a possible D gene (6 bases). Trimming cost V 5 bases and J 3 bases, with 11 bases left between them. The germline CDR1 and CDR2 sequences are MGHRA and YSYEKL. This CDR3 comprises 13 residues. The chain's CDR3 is CASSEDSGYEQYV. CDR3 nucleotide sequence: TGCGCCAGCAGCGAGGACAGTGGCTACGAGCAGTACGTC.

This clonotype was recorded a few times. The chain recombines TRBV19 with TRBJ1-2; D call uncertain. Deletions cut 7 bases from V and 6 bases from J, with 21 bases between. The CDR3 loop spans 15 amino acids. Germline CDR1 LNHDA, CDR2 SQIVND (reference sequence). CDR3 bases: TGTGCCAGTACCTTATCCTCTCCCAATTCGGATGGCTACACCTTC. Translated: CASTLSSPNSDGYTF.

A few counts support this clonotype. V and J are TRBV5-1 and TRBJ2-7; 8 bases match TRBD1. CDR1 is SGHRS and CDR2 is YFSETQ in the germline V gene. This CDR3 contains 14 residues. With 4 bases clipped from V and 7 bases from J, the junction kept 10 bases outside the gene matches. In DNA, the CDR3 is TGCGCCAGCAGCCTGACAGGGGCCGTGCGGGAGCAGTACTTC. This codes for CASSLTGAVREQYF.